This T cell receptor (beta chain) comes out of a study of T cell responses to AZD1222 COVID-19 vaccine. General study findings and limits: Spike-specific TCR breadth rose after two AZD1222 doses, and depth rose as well.

Points on this clone: Its antigen is currently unknown.

Generated by immunoSEQ multiplex PCR, the TCRdb table keeps only in-frame clones and is missing some. The sample records some 120,000 clones, 85% to 95% being singletons. V shed 2 bases, J shed 8 bases, and the junction held 9 bases outside the gene matches. Per germline, CDR1 MNHNS and CDR2 SASEGT. CDR3 size: 16 residues. The specimen was peripheral blood, collected on day 0 of AZD1222 vaccination. The chain employs TRBV6-1 and TRBJ1-4; 9 bases agree with TRBD1. The TCR originated in an adult in good health. In DNA form, the CDR3 reads TGTGCCAGCAGTGAACCGGTGGGACAGGGCTGGGAAAAACTGTTTTTT. Translated, it gives CASSEPVGQGWEKLFF.